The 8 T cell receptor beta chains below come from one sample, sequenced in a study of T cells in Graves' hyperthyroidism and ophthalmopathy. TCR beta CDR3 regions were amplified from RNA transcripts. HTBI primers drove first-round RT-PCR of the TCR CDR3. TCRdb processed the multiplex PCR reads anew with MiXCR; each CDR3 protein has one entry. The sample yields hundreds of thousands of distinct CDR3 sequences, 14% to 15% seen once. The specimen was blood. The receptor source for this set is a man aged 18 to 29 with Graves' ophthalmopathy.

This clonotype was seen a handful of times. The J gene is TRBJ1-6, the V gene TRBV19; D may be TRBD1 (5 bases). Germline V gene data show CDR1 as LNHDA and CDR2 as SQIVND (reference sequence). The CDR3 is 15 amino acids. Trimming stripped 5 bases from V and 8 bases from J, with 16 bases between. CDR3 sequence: CASSPGPTGYSPLHF. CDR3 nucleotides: TGTGCCAGTAGTCCAGGGCCGACTGGGTATTCACCCCTCCACTTT. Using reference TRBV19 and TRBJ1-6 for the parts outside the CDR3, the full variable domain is DGGITQSPKYLFRKEGQNVTLSCEQNLNHDAMYWYRQDPGQGLRLIYYSQIVNDFQKGDIAEGYSVSREKKESFPLTVTSAQKNPTAFYLCASSPGPTGYSPLHFGNGTRLTVT.

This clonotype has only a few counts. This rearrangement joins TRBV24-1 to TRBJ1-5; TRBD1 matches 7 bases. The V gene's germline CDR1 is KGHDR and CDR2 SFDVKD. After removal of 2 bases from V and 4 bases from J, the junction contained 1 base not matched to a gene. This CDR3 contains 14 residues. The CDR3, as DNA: TGTGCCACCAGTGATTGGGACAGAAATCAGCCCCAGCATTTT. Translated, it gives CATSDWDRNQPQHF.

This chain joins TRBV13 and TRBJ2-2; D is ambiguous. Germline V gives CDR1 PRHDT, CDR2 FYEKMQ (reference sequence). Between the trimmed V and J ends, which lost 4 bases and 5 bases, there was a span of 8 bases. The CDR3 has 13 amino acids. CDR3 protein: CASSSTITGELFF. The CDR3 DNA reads TGTGCCAGCAGCTCCACTATAACCGGGGAGCTGTTTTTT.

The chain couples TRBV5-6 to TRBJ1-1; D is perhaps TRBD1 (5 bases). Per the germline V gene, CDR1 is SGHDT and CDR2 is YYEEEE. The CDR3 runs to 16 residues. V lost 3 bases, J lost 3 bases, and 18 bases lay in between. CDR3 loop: CASSSTGAGFDTEAFF. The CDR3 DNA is TGTGCCAGCAGCTCTACTGGGGCAGGCTTTGACACTGAAGCTTTCTTT.

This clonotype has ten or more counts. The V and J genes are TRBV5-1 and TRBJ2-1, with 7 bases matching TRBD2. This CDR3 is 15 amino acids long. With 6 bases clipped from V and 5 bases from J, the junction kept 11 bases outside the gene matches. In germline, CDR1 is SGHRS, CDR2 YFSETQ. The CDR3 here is CASTVGRGPNNEQFF. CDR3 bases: TGCGCCAGCACCGTGGGGAGGGGACCTAACAATGAGCAGTTCTTC. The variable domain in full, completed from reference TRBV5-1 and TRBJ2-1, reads KAGVTQTPRYLIKTRGQQVTLSCSPISGHRSVSWYQQTPGQGLQFLFEYFSETQRNKGNFPGRFSGRQFSNSRSEMNVSTLELGDSALYLCASTVGRGPNNEQFFGPGTRLTVL.

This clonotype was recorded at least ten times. CDR3 DNA sequence: TGTGCCAGCAGTTACTCCACGGACTATGGCTACACCTTC. This translates into CASSYSTDYGYTF. The rearrangement uses TRBV6-5 and TRBJ1-2; unclear D gene. V lost 0 bases to trimming and J lost 3 bases, with 5 bases between them. This CDR3 has 13 amino acids. Germline V gives CDR1 MNHEY, CDR2 SVGAGI.

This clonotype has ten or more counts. The CDR3 reads CASSEGVTSYNEQFF. CDR3 in DNA: TGTGCCAGCAGCGAGGGGGTCACTTCCTACAATGAGCAGTTCTTC. J is TRBJ2-1 and V is TRBV7-2; weak D call: TRBD1 (6 bases). The CDR3 extends over 15 amino acids. V lost 5 bases and J 1 base, leaving 12 bases between the germline ends. Germline CDR1 is SGHTA and CDR2 is FQGNSA.

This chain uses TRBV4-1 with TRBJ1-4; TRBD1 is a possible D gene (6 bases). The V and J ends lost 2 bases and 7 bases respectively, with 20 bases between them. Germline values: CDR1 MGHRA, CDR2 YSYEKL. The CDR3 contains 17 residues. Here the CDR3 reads CASSQPLPAGEAEKLFF. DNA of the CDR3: TGCGCCAGCAGCCAACCCCTCCCCGCAGGGGAGGCTGAAAAACTGTTTTTT.